Presented here are 13 T cell receptor beta chains from one specimen sequenced in a study of blood T cell repertoires in COVID-19. TCRdb keeps only in-frame clones here, not all; method: immunoSEQ multiplex PCR. The sample lists 25,000 to 30,000 clones; roughly 80% were seen once. The specimen was peripheral blood. The receptors were gathered from a woman in her 70s with active or convalescent COVID-19.

The J gene is TRBJ2-5, the V gene TRBV18; D remains unclear. Germline V CDR1 and CDR2: KGHSH, LQKENI. CDR3 length: 15 residues. Deletions cut 4 bases from V and 1 base from J, with 13 bases between. The CDR3 spells CASSLDHAGQETQYF. DNA of the CDR3: TGTGCCAGCTCACTAGATCATGCCGGCCAAGAGACCCAGTACTTC.

The CDR3 region has the DNA TGTGCCAGCTCACCACCGGGGGGGTTAGTGAATACGCAGTATTTT. It codes for CASSPPGGLVNTQYF. This chain uses TRBV18 with TRBJ2-3; 7 nucleotides agree with TRBD2. This CDR3 has 15 amino acids. The V and J ends lost 0 bases and 7 bases, in that order; junction bases with no gene match: 7. Germline values: CDR1 KGHSH, CDR2 LQKENI. The variable domain in full, completed from reference TRBV18 and TRBJ2-3, reads NAGVMQNPRHLVRRRGQEARLRCSPMKGHSHVYWYRQLPEEGLKFMVYLQKENIIDESGMPKERFSAEFPKEGPSILRIQQVVRGDSAAYFCASSPPGGLVNTQYFGPGTRLTVL.

The gene calls are TRBV10-2 and TRBJ1-5; no firm D call. Trimming left V 8 bases short and J 2 bases short, with 10 bases between. This CDR3 is 13 amino acids long. Germline-derived CDR1 and CDR2 are WSHSY and SAAADI. The CDR3 DNA reads TGCGCCAGCTCCCCACTCCGCAATCAGCCCCAGCATTTT. Its protein product is CASSPLRNQPQHF.

The V call is TRBV5-4, the J call TRBJ2-5; 7 bases fit TRBD1. The germline CDR1 and CDR2 sequences are SGHNT and YYREEE (reference sequence). The length of the CDR3 is 14 residues. V shed 4 bases and J 9 bases; nucleotides not matched to a gene: 12. CDR3 residues: CASSQQGKQESQYF. CDR3 DNA: TGTGCCAGCAGCCAACAGGGGAAGCAAGAATCCCAGTACTTC.

This clone was found once. The CDR3 DNA follows: TGTGCCAGCAGTTCCGGGGAGAACACTGAAGCTTTCTTT. Encoded protein: CASSSGENTEAFF. The chain joins TRBV6-5 to TRBJ1-1; no firm D call. Germline V lookup: CDR1 MNHEY, CDR2 SVGAGI. The V and J ends lost 4 bases and 1 base respectively, with 7 bases between them. This CDR3 is 13 amino acids long.

V and J are TRBV11-3 and TRBJ1-1, with no clear D. The CDR3 runs 13 residues. CDR1 and CDR2 (germline): SGHNT, YENEEA. V was shortened by 5 bases and J by 5 bases, with 12 bases between the two germline ends. The CDR3 loop is CASSGGAGTEAFF. CDR3 nucleotides: TGTGCCAGCAGCGGAGGCGCGGGGACTGAAGCTTTCTTT.

The rearrangement joins TRBV18 to TRBJ2-1, with D possibly matching TRBD2 (5 bases). Germline V CDR1 and CDR2: KGHSH, LQKENI. Between the trimmed V and J ends, which lost 3 bases and 7 bases, there was a span of 13 bases. The CDR3 has 14 amino acids. CDR3 residues: CASSPGGLANEQFF. The CDR3 DNA reads as TGTGCCAGCTCACCCGGAGGTTTGGCGAATGAGCAGTTCTTC.

The V gene is TRBV19, the J gene TRBJ2-7; D possibly corresponds to TRBD1 (6 bases). Per the germline V gene, CDR1 is LNHDA and CDR2 is SQIVND (reference sequence). V was clipped by 5 bases and J by 7 bases, with 21 bases between them. The CDR3 consists of 15 residues. This chain's CDR3 is CASSDSSVRGEEQYF. As DNA, the CDR3 is TGTGCCAGTAGTGACTCGTCCGTCAGGGGCGAGGAGCAGTACTTC.

The chain joins TRBV7-2 to TRBJ1-4; no definite D call. CDR1 and CDR2 (germline): SGHTA, FQGNSA. The V gene lost 1 base and the J gene lost 5 bases, with 8 bases spanning the gap. This CDR3 contains 14 residues. The CDR3 nucleotides are TGTGCCAGCAGCTTAGTATACGGGAATGAAAAACTGTTTTTT. Protein: CASSLVYGNEKLFF. The variable domain in full, completed from reference TRBV7-2 and TRBJ1-4, reads GAGVSQSPSNKVTEKGKDVELRCDPISGHTALYWYRQSLGQGLEFLIYFQGNSAPDKSGLPSDRFSAERTGGSVSTLTIQRTQQEDSAVYLCASSLVYGNEKLFFGSGTQLSVL.

The chain combines TRBV7-8 with TRBJ1-3; unclear D gene. V shed 5 bases and J shed 8 bases, with 10 bases lying between them. The germline V gene encodes CDR1 SGHVS and CDR2 FQNEAQ. The CDR3 spans 12 residues. CDR3 nucleotide sequence: TGTGCCAGCAGCCCCCCCGACTACACCATATATTTT. Its translation is CASSPPDYTIYF.

This clone was seen more than once but under ten times. This rearrangement joins TRBV3-1 (or the pseudogene TRBV3-2) to TRBJ1-2; D is unresolved. CDR3 size: 13 residues. Germline V gene data show CDR1 as LGHDT and CDR2 as YNNKEL (reference sequence). Trimming pared 0 bases from V and 5 bases from J, leaving 7 bases between. CDR3 bases: TGTGCCAGCAGCCAAGATTCGGGGTATGGCTACACCTTC. Translated, it gives CASSQDSGYGYTF.

This chain's CDR3 is CASSLNQGAGNTIYF. CDR3 DNA sequence: TGTGCCAGCAGTTTAAACCAGGGGGCGGGAAACACCATATATTTT. The chain links TRBV27 to TRBJ1-3; 8 nucleotides match TRBD1. Germline assignment: CDR1 MNHEY and CDR2 SMNVEV (reference sequence). With V trimmed by 2 bases and J by 4 bases, 4 bases remained unmatched. CDR3 length equals 15 residues.

The gene calls are TRBV7-9 and TRBJ1-1; the match to TRBD1 covers 9 bases. The germline gives CDR1 SEHNR, CDR2 FQNEAQ (reference sequence). The V gene end was trimmed by 5 bases and the J gene end by 2 bases; junction bases not matched to a gene: 9. The CDR3 runs to 16 residues. Written as DNA, the CDR3 is TGTGCCAGCAGCCCCCAGGGGACAGGGTTAAACACTGAAGCTTTCTTT. Translated: CASSPQGTGLNTEAFF.